The clone carrying this T cell receptor beta chain was counted only a few times. This CDR3 contains 12 residues. Germline loops: CDR1 SGHVS, CDR2 FQNEAQ. As for treatment: oral pan-JAK inhibitor, 5-10 mg twice daily. This sample is drawn from a study of CD8+ T cells in alopecia areata. As the sequencing template, cDNA was produced by extracting RNA and reverse transcribing it. The table came from immunoSEQ multiplex PCR; TCRdb's copy has only in-frame clones and leaves some out. Found here are roughly 210,000 clones, 40% to 45% of them singletons; the top ten hold 2.6%. The clonotype originates from a human donor with alopecia areata. This sample comprised CD4+ T cells sorted from blood, obtained at approximately week 39, from a patient treated with tofacitinib. The gene calls are TRBV7-8 and TRBJ2-5; D is undetermined. The end of the DNA fits TRBJ2-7 better, so the J call may be wrong. This chain's CDR3 is CASSFSDYEQYF. The CDR3 DNA reads TGTGCCAGCAGCTTCAGTGACTACGAGCAGTACTTC.